Reported below is one T cell receptor (beta chain). The entry originates in a study of blood T cell repertoires in COVID-19. The wider study: Acute and convalescent COVID-19 samples came from the United States, Italy and Spain. PBMCs, B-cell-depleted T cells, or T cells provided the cDNA or gDNA that made up the material.

The authors' processing: Reference gene primer amplification gave estimated nucleated cell counts. Clones were sequenced by immunoSEQ multiplex PCR, and TCRdb holds only the in-frame ones, with some missing. From that table come the V and J calls and clone size; the DNA was used to work out D and trimming. The data show tens of thousands of clones, around 80% seen once. The ends lost 3 bases at V and 6 bases at J; junction bases unmatched: 6. The CDR3 length is 14 residues. Germline V CDR1 and CDR2: LGHNA, YSLEER. Input material: peripheral blood. The clonotype was recovered from a man aged 55 to 70 with acute or convalescent COVID-19. The chain employs TRBV4-3 and TRBJ2-7, with TRBD2 matching over 9 bases. CDR3 sequence: CASSQGQLAGEQYF. CDR3 sequence (DNA): TGCGCCAGCAGCCAGGGGCAACTAGCGGGCGAGCAGTACTTC.